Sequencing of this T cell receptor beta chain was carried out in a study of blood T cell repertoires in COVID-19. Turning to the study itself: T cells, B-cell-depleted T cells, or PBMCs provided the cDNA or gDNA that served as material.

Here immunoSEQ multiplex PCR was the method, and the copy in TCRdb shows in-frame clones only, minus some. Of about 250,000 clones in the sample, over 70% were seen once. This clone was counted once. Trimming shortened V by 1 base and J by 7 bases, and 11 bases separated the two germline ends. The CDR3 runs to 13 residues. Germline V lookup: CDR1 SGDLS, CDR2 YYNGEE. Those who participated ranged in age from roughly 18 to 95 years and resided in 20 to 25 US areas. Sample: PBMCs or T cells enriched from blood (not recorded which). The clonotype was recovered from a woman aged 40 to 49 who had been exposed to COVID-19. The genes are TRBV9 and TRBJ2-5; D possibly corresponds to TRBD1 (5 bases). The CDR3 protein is CASSVRTMGTQYF. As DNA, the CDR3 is TGTGCCAGCAGCGTACGGACAATGGGGACCCAGTACTTC.